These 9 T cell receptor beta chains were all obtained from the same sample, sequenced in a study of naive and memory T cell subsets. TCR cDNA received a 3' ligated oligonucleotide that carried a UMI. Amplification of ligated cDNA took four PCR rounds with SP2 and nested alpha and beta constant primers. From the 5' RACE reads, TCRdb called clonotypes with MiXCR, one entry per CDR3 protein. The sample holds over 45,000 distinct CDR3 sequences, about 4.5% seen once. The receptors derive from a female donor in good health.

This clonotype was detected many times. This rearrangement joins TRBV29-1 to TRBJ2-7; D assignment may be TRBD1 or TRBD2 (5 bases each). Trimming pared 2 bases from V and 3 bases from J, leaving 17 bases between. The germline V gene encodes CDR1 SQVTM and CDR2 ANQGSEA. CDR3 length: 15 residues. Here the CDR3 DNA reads TGCAGCGTTGAATTTGGGAAGGGGACCCACTACGAGCAGTACTTC. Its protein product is CSVEFGKGTHYEQYF.

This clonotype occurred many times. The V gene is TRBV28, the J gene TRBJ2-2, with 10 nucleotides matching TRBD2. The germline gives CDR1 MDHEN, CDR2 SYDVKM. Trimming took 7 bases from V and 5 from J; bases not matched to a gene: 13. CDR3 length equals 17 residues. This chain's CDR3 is CASTSSGSPRGTGELFF. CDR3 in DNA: TGTGCCAGCACTTCTAGCGGGAGCCCCCGCGGGACCGGGGAGCTGTTTTTT. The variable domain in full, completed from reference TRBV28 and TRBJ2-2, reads DVKVTQSSRYLVKRTGEKVFLECVQDMDHENMFWYRQDPGLGLRLIYFSYDVKMKEKGDIPEGYSVSREKKERFSLILESASTNQTSMYLCASTSSGSPRGTGELFFGEGSRLTVL.

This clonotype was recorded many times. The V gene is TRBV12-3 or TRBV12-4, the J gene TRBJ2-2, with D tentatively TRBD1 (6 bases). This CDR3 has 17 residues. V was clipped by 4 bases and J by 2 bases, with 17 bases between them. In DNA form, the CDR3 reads TGTGCCAGCAGTTCGTTCAGGGGCACTGATAACACCGGGGAGCTGTTTTTT. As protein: CASSSFRGTDNTGELFF.

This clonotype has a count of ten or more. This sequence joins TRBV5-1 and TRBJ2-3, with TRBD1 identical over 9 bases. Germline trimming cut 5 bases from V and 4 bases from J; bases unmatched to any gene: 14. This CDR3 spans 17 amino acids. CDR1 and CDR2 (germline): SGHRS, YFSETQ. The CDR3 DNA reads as TGCGCCAGCAGTAGGGACAGGGCTGCTCGCGAATCAGATACGCAGTATTTT. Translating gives CASSRDRAARESDTQYF. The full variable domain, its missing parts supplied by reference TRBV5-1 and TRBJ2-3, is KAGVTQTPRYLIKTRGQQVTLSCSPISGHRSVSWYQQTPGQGLQFLFEYFSETQRNKGNFPGRFSGRQFSNSRSEMNVSTLELGDSALYLCASSRDRAARESDTQYFGPGTRLTVL.

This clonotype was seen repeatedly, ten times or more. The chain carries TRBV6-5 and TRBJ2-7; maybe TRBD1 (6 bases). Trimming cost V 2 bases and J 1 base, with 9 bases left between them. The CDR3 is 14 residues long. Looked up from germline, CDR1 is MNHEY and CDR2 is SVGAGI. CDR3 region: CASSYDRRSYEQYF. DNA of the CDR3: TGTGCCAGCAGTTACGACAGGCGGTCCTACGAGCAGTACTTC.

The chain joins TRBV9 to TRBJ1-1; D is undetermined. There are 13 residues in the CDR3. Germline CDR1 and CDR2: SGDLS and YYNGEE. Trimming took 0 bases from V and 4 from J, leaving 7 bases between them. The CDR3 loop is CASSVVAGTEAFF. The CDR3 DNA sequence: TGTGCCAGCAGCGTAGTGGCTGGCACTGAAGCTTTCTTT.

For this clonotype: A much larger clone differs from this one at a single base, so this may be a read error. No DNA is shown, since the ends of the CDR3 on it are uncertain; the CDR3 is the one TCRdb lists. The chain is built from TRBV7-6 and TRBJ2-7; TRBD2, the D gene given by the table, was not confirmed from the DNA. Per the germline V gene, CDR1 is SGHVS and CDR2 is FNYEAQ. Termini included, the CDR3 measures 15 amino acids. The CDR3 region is CASSLVAGGTYEKYF.

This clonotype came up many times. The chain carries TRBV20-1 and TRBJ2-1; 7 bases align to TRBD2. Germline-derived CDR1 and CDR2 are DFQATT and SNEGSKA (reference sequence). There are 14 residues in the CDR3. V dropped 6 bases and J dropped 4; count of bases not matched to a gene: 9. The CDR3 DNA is TGCAGTGCGGGCGGGACTAACCTATACAATGAGCAGTTCTTC. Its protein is CSAGGTNLYNEQFF.

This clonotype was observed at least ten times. The CDR3 sequence: CASSLIGGSSYNEQFF. Here the CDR3 DNA reads TGTGCCAGCAGTTTAATCGGCGGGAGCTCCTACAATGAGCAGTTCTTC. The chain employs TRBV12-3 or TRBV12-4 and TRBJ2-1; 7 nucleotides agree with TRBD2. J lost 0 bases, V lost 2 bases, and 4 bases had no gene match. The CDR3 runs 16 residues.